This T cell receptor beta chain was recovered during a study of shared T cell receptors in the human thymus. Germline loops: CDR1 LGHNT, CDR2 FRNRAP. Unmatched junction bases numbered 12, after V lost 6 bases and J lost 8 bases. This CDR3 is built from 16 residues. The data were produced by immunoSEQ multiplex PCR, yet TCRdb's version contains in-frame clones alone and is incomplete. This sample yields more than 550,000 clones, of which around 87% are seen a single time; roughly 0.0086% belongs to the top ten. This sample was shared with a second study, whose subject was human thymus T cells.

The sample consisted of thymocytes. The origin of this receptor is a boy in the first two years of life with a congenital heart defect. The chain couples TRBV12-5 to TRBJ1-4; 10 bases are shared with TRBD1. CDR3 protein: CASGFFRGTGVEKLFF. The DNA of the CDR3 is TGTGCTAGTGGCTTTTTCCGGGGGACAGGGGTAGAAAAACTGTTTTTT.